Listed below are T cell receptor beta chains from one sample, sequenced in a study of immune characterization of retroperitoneal liposarcoma. TCRdb independently ran MiXCR on the PCR reads; one entry per CDR3 protein. The sample yields fewer than 6,000 distinct CDR3 sequences, about a third seen once. Material for sequencing was tumor tissue. The receptors originated from a female donor with retroperitoneal liposarcoma. Each CDR3 is given with its conserved first and last residue. D genes are given only for firm matches. Clone size, where shown, is once, few, many, or a class for clones that have expanded.

d_call	clone_size	v_call	j_call	cdr3_nt	cdr3_aa
.	.	TRBV6-4	TRBJ2-1	TGTGCCAGCAGTGAGGGTGGGGGAGGCAATGAGCAGTTCTTC	CASSEGGGGNEQFF
.	medium-sized	TRBV6-1	TRBJ2-7	TGTGCCAGCAAGGACGCCTCCTACGAGCAGTACTTC	CASKDASYEQYF
.	.	TRBV11-1	TRBJ2-1	TGTGCCAGCAGCTCTACTAAGGGGAGCTCCTACAATGAGCAGTTCTTC	CASSSTKGSSYNEQFF
.	many	TRBV12-3/TRBV12-4	TRBJ2-1	TGTGCCAGCAGTTTATCTCCTCTTCCCCAAGTAGGCATTCAGTTCTTC	CASSLSPLPQVGIQFF
TRBD2	.	TRBV27	TRBJ2-1	TGTGCCAGCAGCGCCGGGACTAGTCACAATGAGCAGTTCTTC	CASSAGTSHNEQFF
.	many	TRBV7-2	TRBJ2-5	TGTGCCAGCAGCTTACGCCGGGTTACAGGGCTATCCTACAATGAGCAGTACTTC	CASSLRRVTGLSYNEQYF
.	many	TRBV6-1	TRBJ2-7	TGTGCCAGCAGTGAAGCGCCTAGGACATACGAGCAGTACTTC	CASSEAPRTYEQYF
.	.	TRBV11-3	TRBJ2-3	TGTGCCAGCAGCTTAACATCTAGCGTATCTAGCACAGATACGCAGTATTTT	CASSLTSSVSSTDTQYF
TRBD2	many	TRBV27	TRBJ2-1	TGTGCCACCAAAGCGGGAGGGGGGTCTATGTACGAGCAGTTCTTC	CATKAGGGSMYEQFF
.	.	TRBV18	TRBJ1-1	TGTGCCAGCACCTCAGGGCAGGCTGAAGCTTTCTTT	CASTSGQAEAFF
TRBD2	many	TRBV24-1	TRBJ2-1	TGTGCCACCAGTGATGCGGGACTAGCGGGAGAGTCCTACAATGAGCAGTTCTTC	CATSDAGLAGESYNEQFF
TRBD1	hyperexpanded	TRBV11-3	TRBJ2-7	TGTGCCAGCAGCCTCCAGGGGGCCGACTACGAGCAGTACTTC	CASSLQGADYEQYF
.	large	TRBV27	TRBJ2-2	TGTGCCAGCAAGGGGACTCCGAACACCGGGGAGCTGTTTTTT	CASKGTPNTGELFF
TRBD2	.	TRBV6-1	TRBJ2-3	TGTGCCAGCAGGGTTGGTAGCGGGGGGGCCGGAGCAGATACGCAGTATTTT	CASRVGSGGAGADTQYF
.	.	TRBV6-1	TRBJ2-7	TGTGCCAGCAGGGCTTCGGGGCTTTTGATCGACTACGAGCAGTACTTC	CASRASGLLIDYEQYF
.	few	TRBV6-1	TRBJ1-5	TGTGCCAGCAGCCCCGGGACATGGAGCAATCAGCCCCAGCATTTT	CASSPGTWSNQPQHF
.	many	TRBV7-2	TRBJ2-5	TGTGCCAGCAGCTTAGCAGAGACCCAGTACTTC	CASSLAETQYF
.	few	TRBV5-1	TRBJ2-2	TGCGCCACCCAGTCGGGCGCCGGGGAGCTGTTTTTT	CATQSGAGELFF
.	medium-sized	TRBV25-1	TRBJ2-2	TGTGCCAGCACGAGGGGCAGGGTAGGGCTGGCCGGGGAGCTGTTTTTT	CASTRGRVGLAGELFF
TRBD2	.	TRBV3-1	TRBJ2-7	TGTGCCAGCAGCCATGAGGCGAGACTAGCGGCTTCTTCCTACGAGCAGTACTTC	CASSHEARLAASSYEQYF
.	.	TRBV5-1	TRBJ1-2	TGCGCCAGCAGCTTGGATGACAGTGCCTATGGCTACACCTTC	CASSLDDSAYGYTF
.	.	TRBV12-3/TRBV12-4	TRBJ1-5	TGTGCCAGCAGTTTAAAACGGGGTTATCAGCCCCAGCATTTT	CASSLKRGYQPQHF
TRBD2	.	TRBV12-3/TRBV12-4	TRBJ2-3	TGTGCCAGCAGTACCACTAGCGGGGGCAGCACAGATACGCAGTATTTT	CASSTTSGGSTDTQYF
TRBD1	.	TRBV28	TRBJ2-3	TGTGCCAGCAGTTTCGGACAGGCTAGCACAGATACGCAGTATTTT	CASSFGQASTDTQYF
.	.	TRBV6-6	TRBJ2-1	TGTGCCAGCAGTTTTTCCGGGATGAACAATGAGCAGTTCTTC	CASSFSGMNNEQFF
.	.	TRBV7-2	TRBJ2-1	TGTGCCAGCAGTCGTCTCGGACAGTCCTACGAGCAGTTCTTC	CASSRLGQSYEQFF
TRBD2	medium-sized	TRBV6-6	TRBJ2-1	TGTGCCAGCAGACCCGGGACTAGCGGGAGGGCCCTCTCCAATGAGCAGTTCTTC	CASRPGTSGRALSNEQFF
TRBD1	.	TRBV27	TRBJ2-7	TGTGCCAGCAGTCCAGGGACAGGGTACGAGCAGTACTTC	CASSPGTGYEQYF
TRBD2	.	TRBV27	TRBJ2-1	TGTGCCAGCAGTCTAGGGACTAGCGGGAGCAATGAGCAGTTCTTC	CASSLGTSGSNEQFF
.	.	TRBV6-5	TRBJ1-6	TGTGCCAGCAGTCAACGGAATTCACCCCTCCACTTT	CASSQRNSPLHF
TRBD1	.	TRBV27	TRBJ2-1	TGTGCCAGCAGTTTACAGACAGGGGGCTACAATGAGCAGTTCTTC	CASSLQTGGYNEQFF
TRBD1	many	TRBV5-1	TRBJ1-1	TGCGCCAGCAGCTCAGGACAGGTAACTGAAGCTTTCTTT	CASSSGQVTEAFF
.	medium-sized	TRBV7-2	TRBJ2-3	TGTGCCAGCAGCTTAGTGGAGAGCACGCAGTATTTT	CASSLVESTQYF
.	few	TRBV7-8	TRBJ1-5	TGTGCCAGCAGCAAGTACGCCCGGGACTCAAGGAGGGGCCAGCCCCAGCATTTT	CASSKYARDSRRGQPQHF
.	many	TRBV6-1	TRBJ1-3	TGTGCCAGCAGTACCCCGCAGTCTGGAAACACCATATATTTT	CASSTPQSGNTIYF
.	.	TRBV5-4	TRBJ2-2	TGTGCCAGCAGCTTAGGGGGGGCCACCGGGGAGCTGTTTTTT	CASSLGGATGELFF
TRBD2	medium-sized	TRBV23-1	TRBJ2-4	TGCGCCAGCAGTCAGGAGCGGGAGGGCAGAGAAAACATTCAGTACTTC	CASSQEREGRENIQYF
.	few	TRBV6-1	TRBJ2-2	TGTGCCAGCACCGTATTCAAGAACACCGGGGAGCTGTTTTTT	CASTVFKNTGELFF
TRBD1	many	TRBV5-1	TRBJ2-5	TGCGCCAGCAGCGTGACAGGGAACCAAGAGACCCAGTACTTC	CASSVTGNQETQYF
TRBD2	.	TRBV7-2	TRBJ2-1	TGTGCCAGCAGCCCATACCAGCGGGGGACCCAGTTCTTC	CASSPYQRGTQFF
.	.	TRBV6-8	TRBJ2-4	TGTGCCAGCGTAATAGGCTCACTAGCCAAAAACATTCAGTACTTC	CASVIGSLAKNIQYF
.	medium-sized	TRBV7-2	TRBJ2-1	TGTGCCAGCAGCTTAGTGTCTCGGAGCCACTCCTACAATGAGCAGTTCTTC	CASSLVSRSHSYNEQFF
TRBD2	many	TRBV7-8	TRBJ2-1	TGTGCCAGCAGCACAAGCGGGAGAGGAGAGACCCAGTTCTTC	CASSTSGRGETQFF
.	.	TRBV27	TRBJ2-7	TGTGCCAGCAGTACGGGACCTTACGAGCAGTACTTC	CASSTGPYEQYF
TRBD1	.	TRBV12-3/TRBV12-4	TRBJ1-1	TGTGCCAGCAGCCGAAAGACAGGGATCAAAGAAGCTTTCTTT	CASSRKTGIKEAFF
TRBD2	many	TRBV27	TRBJ2-1	TGTGCCAGCAGAGAAGCGGGAGGTAACAATGAGCAGTTCTTC	CASREAGGNNEQFF
.	.	TRBV20-1	TRBJ1-5	TGCAGTGCTGTGGGCTCTGGGTCCCAGCATTTT	CSAVGSGSQHF
TRBD2	few	TRBV12-3/TRBV12-4	TRBJ2-1	TGTGCCAGCAGTTTTTACGTCACTAGCGGTTTGCCCAATGAGCAGTTCTTC	CASSFYVTSGLPNEQFF
.	many	TRBV6-1	TRBJ2-7	TGTGCCAGCACCCGACAGGGAGGTCAGGACGAGCAGTACTTC	CASTRQGGQDEQYF
TRBD2	.	TRBV6-1	TRBJ2-1	TGTGCCAGCAGTTACGAGCGCGGGGGGTTCTACAATGAGCAGTTCTTC	CASSYERGGFYNEQFF
.	.	TRBV11-2	TRBJ2-7	TGTGCCAGCAGCTTAGATCGTGCGGGTCTCTCTCTCGAGCAGTACTTC	CASSLDRAGLSLEQYF
.	.	TRBV6-6	TRBJ2-1	TGTGCCAGCAGTTACTCGGTCCTGGGGATTGCTTACAATGAGCAGTTCTTC	CASSYSVLGIAYNEQFF
.	few	TRBV11-2	TRBJ1-4	TGTGCCAGCAGCTTAGTTGGGGAAAAACTGTTTTTT	CASSLVGEKLFF
.	many	TRBV27	TRBJ2-2	TGTGCCAGCAACCCGGCCCCGGGTGTCACCGGGGAGCTGTTTTTT	CASNPAPGVTGELFF
.	many	TRBV10-2	TRBJ2-6	TGCGCCAGCACACCAGGGCTCTCTGGGGCCAACGTCCTGACTTTC	CASTPGLSGANVLTF